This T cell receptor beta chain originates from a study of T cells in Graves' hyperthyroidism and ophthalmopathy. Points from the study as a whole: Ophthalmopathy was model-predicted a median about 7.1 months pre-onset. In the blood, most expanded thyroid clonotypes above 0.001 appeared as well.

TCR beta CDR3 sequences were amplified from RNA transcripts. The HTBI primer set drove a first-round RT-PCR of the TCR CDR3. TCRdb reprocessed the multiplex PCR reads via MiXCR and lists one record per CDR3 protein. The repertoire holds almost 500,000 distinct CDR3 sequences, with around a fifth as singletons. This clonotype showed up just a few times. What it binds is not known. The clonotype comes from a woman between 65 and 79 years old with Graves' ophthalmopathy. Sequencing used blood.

The CDR3 region has the DNA TGTGCCTGGAGTCCGACACCTCGCTCTGGAAACACCATATATTTT. Translating gives CAWSPTPRSGNTIYF. This chain joins TRBV30 and TRBJ1-3; no reliable D call. From germline, CDR1 is GTSNPN and CDR2 SVGIG (reference sequence). The CDR3 contains 15 residues. Trimming stripped 2 bases from V and 0 bases from J, with 11 bases between. The variable domain in full, with the rest retrieved from reference TRBV30 and TRBJ1-3, is SQTIHQWPATLVQPVGSPLSLECTVEGTSNPNLYWYRQAAGRGLQLLFYSVGIGQISSEVPQNLSASRPQDRQFILSSKKLLLSDSGFYLCAWSPTPRSGNTIYFGEGSWLTVV.